The clone carrying this T cell receptor (beta chain) was observed at least ten times. The CDR3 spans 13 residues. Germline V gives CDR1 DFQATT, CDR2 SNEGSKA (reference sequence). As for time point: newly diagnosed GD, antithyroid drugs for less than 3 months. Following extraction of RNA from PBMCs, that RNA was used to make the TCR library. The data originate from a study of regulatory T cells in long-lasting Graves disease. Arm-PCR of CDR3 regions with iRepertoire HTBI primers generated TCR beta libraries. Each CDR3 protein gets one entry after TCRdb re-called the multiplex PCR reads with MiXCR. The sample contains 450,000 to 600,000 distinct CDR3 sequences, about 14% of which appear only once. These data also formed part of another study, on T cells in Graves' hyperthyroidism and ophthalmopathy.

The clonotype comes from a man aged 30-40 years with Graves disease. Sequencing was performed on peripheral blood mononuclear cells (PBMCs), taken at new diagnosis, from a patient treated with antithyroid drugs. V usage is TRBV20-1 and J usage is TRBJ2-7, with 9 nucleotides matching TRBD2. The CDR3 DNA is TGCAGCCTCCTAACGCGGGAGGGGTACGAGCAGTACTTC. Its protein product is CSLLTREGYEQYF.